This entry lists 9 T cell receptor beta chains sequenced from one sample in a study of blood T cells in healthy people across ages. Sample-barcoded 5' priming and a J-beta primer mix drove a second PCR of roughly 6 to 12 cycles. TCRdb recomputed calls from the 5' RACE reads with MiXCR, one row per CDR3 protein. Of 1.5 million to 2 million distinct CDR3 sequences in the sample, about 49% were seen once. The sample taken for sequencing was blood. Source of these receptors: a woman between 40 and 55 years old in good health.

V gene TRBV12-3 or TRBV12-4 combines with J gene TRBJ2-1; D remains ambiguous. Trimming removed 6 bases from V and 9 bases from J, with 15 bases in between. The CDR3 consists of 13 residues. The CDR3 protein is CASSTPEGAEQFF. The CDR3 nucleotides read TGTGCCAGCAGCACCCCAGAAGGTGCTGAGCAGTTCTTC.

This clonotype was seen more than once but under ten times. The chain has TRBV3-1 and TRBJ2-5, with 9 bases lining up with TRBD1. CDR1 and CDR2 from the germline V gene are LGHDT and YNNKEL (reference sequence). J lost 5 bases, V lost 4 bases, and 5 bases had no gene match. The CDR3 loop spans 14 amino acids. CDR3 DNA sequence: TGTGCCAGCAGCCTGCCACAGGGGGCTGAGACCCAGTACTTC. It is translated as CASSLPQGAETQYF.

The rearrangement uses TRBV7-9 and TRBJ2-4, with D tentatively TRBD1 (6 bases). The CDR3 is 15 amino acids. V was trimmed by 5 bases and J by 0 bases, leaving 11 bases between them. CDR1 is SEHNR and CDR2 is FQNEAQ in the germline V gene (reference sequence). The CDR3 sequence: CASSLTQGAKNIQYF. The CDR3 nucleotides are TGTGCCAGCAGCCTTACACAGGGAGCCAAAAACATTCAGTACTTC. Looking up the rest from reference TRBV7-9 and TRBJ2-4 gives the full variable domain: DTGVSQNPRHKITKRGQNVTFRCDPISEHNRLYWYRQTLGQGPEFLTYFQNEAQLEKSRLLSDRFSAERPKGSFSTLEIQRTEQGDSAMYLCASSLTQGAKNIQYFGAGTRLSVL.

Of note for this clonotype: The junction does not match germline at one end; this may be a read error. The rearrangement joins TRBV7-6 to TRBJ2-3; TRBD2 agrees at 9 bases. The CDR3 contains 16 residues. The V gene's germline CDR1 is SGHVS and CDR2 FNYEAQ. The chain's CDR3 is CASSFGVSGGTDMQYF. The CDR3 nucleotides are TGTGCCAGCAGCTTTGGTGTTAGCGGGGGCACAGATATGCAGTATTTT.

The chain combines TRBV7-2 with TRBJ2-7; 10 positions match TRBD1. The CDR3 covers 16 residues. From germline, CDR1 is SGHTA and CDR2 FQGNSA. The V gene end was trimmed by 5 bases and the J gene end by 4 bases; junction bases not matched to a gene: 11. This CDR3 is CASSPAGTGAQYEQYF. CDR3 in DNA: TGTGCCAGCAGCCCCGCCGGGACAGGGGCCCAATACGAGCAGTACTTC.

This sequence joins TRBV28 and TRBJ1-2, with 7 bases identical to TRBD1. Germline CDR1 and CDR2: MDHEN and SYDVKM. V was clipped by 5 bases and J by 6 bases; unmatched bases: 6. CDR3 size: 13 residues. In nucleotides, the CDR3 is TGTGCCAGCAGTACAGGGGCGGGCGATGGCTACACCTTC. The encoded protein is CASSTGAGDGYTF.

This rearrangement joins TRBV5-1 to TRBJ1-1, with 10 nucleotides matching TRBD1. CDR1 SGHRS and CDR2 YFSETQ come from the germline V gene. Germline trimming cut 0 bases from V and 4 bases from J; bases unmatched to any gene: 3. The CDR3 is made up of 15 amino acids. CDR3 coding DNA: TGCGCCAGCAGCTTGGATAGGACAGGGGGCACTGAAGCTTTCTTT. Translating gives CASSLDRTGGTEAFF.

The V gene is TRBV4-2, the J gene TRBJ2-7, with no clear D. This CDR3 has 17 residues. V lost 0 bases, J lost 2 bases, and 17 bases lay in between. The germline CDR1 and CDR2 sequences are LGHNA and YNFKEQ. The CDR3, as DNA: TGTGCCAGCAGCCAAGATCTGCCACAGAGCGTTGCCTACGAGCAGTACTTC. Translated, it gives CASSQDLPQSVAYEQYF.

The rearrangement joins TRBV4-3 to TRBJ1-2; 7 nucleotides align to TRBD1. Germline V gene data show CDR1 as LGHNA and CDR2 as YSLEER. The junction had 11 bases not matched to a gene; V was cut back by 0 bases and J by 4 bases. The CDR3 contains 17 residues. Here the CDR3 DNA reads TGCGCCAGCAGCCAAGAGGCGGCAGGGGGTAGGAGCTATGGCTACACCTTC. Protein: CASSQEAAGGRSYGYTF.